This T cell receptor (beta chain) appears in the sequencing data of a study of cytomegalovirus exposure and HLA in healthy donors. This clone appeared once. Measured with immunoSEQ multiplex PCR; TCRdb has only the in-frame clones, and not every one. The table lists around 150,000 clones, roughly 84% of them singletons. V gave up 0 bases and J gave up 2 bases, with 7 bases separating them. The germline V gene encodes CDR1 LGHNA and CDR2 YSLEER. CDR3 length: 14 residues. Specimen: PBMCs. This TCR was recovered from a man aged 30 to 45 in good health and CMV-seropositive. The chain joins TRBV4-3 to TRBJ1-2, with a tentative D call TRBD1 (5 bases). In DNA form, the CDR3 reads TGCGCCAGCAGCCAAGAGAGACAGAACTATGGCTACACCTTC. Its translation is CASSQERQNYGYTF.